This T cell receptor beta chain was captured in a study of blood T cell repertoires in COVID-19. This CDR3 spans 17 amino acids. The junction had 10 bases not matched to a gene; V was cut back by 4 bases and J by 2 bases. Germline values: CDR1 SGHTA, CDR2 FQGNSA. TCRdb keeps only in-frame clones here, not all; method: immunoSEQ multiplex PCR. The data hold fewer than 300,000 clones, with 80% to 85% observed a single time. This sequence originates from an older woman with active or convalescent COVID-19. This rearrangement joins TRBV7-2 to TRBJ2-5; 10 nucleotides match TRBD2. The specimen was peripheral blood. In DNA, the CDR3 is TGTGCCAGCAGCTCGCCCTTGAAGCGGGGGGGACAAGAGACCCAGTACTTC. Amino acids: CASSSPLKRGGQETQYF.